Below, 8 T cell receptor beta chains from the same sample are listed, as sequenced in a study of blood T cell repertoires in COVID-19. Using immunoSEQ multiplex PCR, the repertoire was profiled, and TCRdb retains in-frame clones only, with some absent. This sample carries around 250,000 clones, approximately 84% of them seen once, and the ten largest clones take 15% to 19%. Sequencing was done on a sample of PBMCs or T cells enriched from blood (not recorded which). These receptors came from a man between 18 and 29 years old who had recovered from COVID-19.

The chain is built from TRBV3-1 (or the pseudogene TRBV3-2) and TRBJ2-1; TRBD2 matches at 8 bases. Germline CDR1 LGHDT, CDR2 YNNKEL (reference sequence). With V trimmed by 1 base and J by 8 bases, 7 bases remained unmatched. The CDR3 has 15 amino acids. CDR3 bases: TGTGCCAGCAGCCAAGCGGGACTAGGGCGTTATGAGCAGTTCTTC. Its translation: CASSQAGLGRYEQFF.

The chain links TRBV15 to TRBJ2-5; D remains ambiguous. The V gene lost 1 base and the J gene lost 9 bases, with 9 bases spanning the gap. The length of the CDR3 is 12 residues. Germline CDR1 is LNHNV and CDR2 is YYDKDF (reference sequence). The CDR3 sequence: CATSRVAEAQYF. The DNA of the CDR3 is TGTGCCACCAGCAGAGTAGCTGAAGCCCAGTACTTC.

This clone has only one observation. The J gene is TRBJ2-7, the V gene TRBV30, with 11 bases lining up with TRBD2. In germline, CDR1 is GTSNPN, CDR2 SVGIG (reference sequence). Losses at the gene ends were 0 bases for V and 3 bases for J; bases not matched to a gene: 1. The CDR3 loop spans 14 amino acids. CDR3 sequence reads: CAWSVLAGVYEQYF. In DNA, the CDR3 is TGTGCCTGGAGTGTACTAGCGGGGGTCTACGAGCAGTACTTC.

The chain is built from TRBV5-1 and TRBJ1-1; D is unclear. Trimming stripped 3 bases from V and 0 bases from J, with 3 bases between. Germline CDR1 and CDR2: SGHRS and YFSETQ. The CDR3 consists of 12 residues. The CDR3, as DNA: TGCGCCAGCAGCTACATGAACACTGAAGCTTTCTTT. Protein product: CASSYMNTEAFF. Drawing the rest from reference TRBV5-1 and TRBJ1-1, the complete variable domain is KAGVTQTPRYLIKTRGQQVTLSCSPISGHRSVSWYQQTPGQGLQFLFEYFSETQRNKGNFPGRFSGRQFSNSRSEMNVSTLELGDSALYLCASSYMNTEAFFGQGTRLTVV.

The rearrangement joins TRBV7-2 to TRBJ2-1; no reliable D call. CDR3 length: 15 amino acids. The germline gives CDR1 SGHTA, CDR2 FQGNSA. V lost 1 base to trimming and J lost 0 bases, with 7 bases between them. This CDR3 reads CASSLEALSYNEQFF. The CDR3 DNA reads as TGTGCCAGCAGCTTAGAAGCGCTCTCCTACAATGAGCAGTTCTTC. Together with reference TRBV7-2 and TRBJ2-1, the CDR3 gives the full variable domain: GAGVSQSPSNKVTEKGKDVELRCDPISGHTALYWYRQSLGQGLEFLIYFQGNSAPDKSGLPSDRFSAERTGGSVSTLTIQRTQQEDSAVYLCASSLEALSYNEQFFGPGTRLTVL.

The CDR3 loop is CASSPGQGVHEQFF. As DNA, the CDR3 is TGTGCCAGCTCACCGGGACAGGGGGTCCATGAGCAGTTCTTC. The gene calls are TRBV18 and TRBJ2-1, with 11 bases fitting TRBD1. The CDR3 runs 14 residues. J was trimmed by 8 bases and V by 3 bases; bases with no gene match: 3. Germline V lookup: CDR1 KGHSH, CDR2 LQKENI.

The chain uses TRBV19 and TRBJ2-5; 10 nucleotides align to TRBD2. Germline V gene lookup returns CDR1 LNHDA and CDR2 SQIVND (reference sequence). V lost 4 bases, J lost 5 bases, and 10 bases stayed unmatched. The CDR3 contains 16 residues. CDR3 amino acids: CASSTQSGGAGETQYF. CDR3 nucleotides: TGTGCCAGTAGTACCCAGAGCGGGGGGGCCGGGGAGACCCAGTACTTC.

The chain joins TRBV6-1 to TRBJ2-1; D might be TRBD1 (6 bases). Trimming shortened V by 2 bases and J by 0 bases, and 8 bases separated the two germline ends. From germline, CDR1 is MNHNS and CDR2 SASEGT. This CDR3 is built from 15 residues. DNA of the CDR3: TGTGCCAGCAGTGAAACGGACAGCTCCTACAATGAGCAGTTCTTC. As protein: CASSETDSSYNEQFF.